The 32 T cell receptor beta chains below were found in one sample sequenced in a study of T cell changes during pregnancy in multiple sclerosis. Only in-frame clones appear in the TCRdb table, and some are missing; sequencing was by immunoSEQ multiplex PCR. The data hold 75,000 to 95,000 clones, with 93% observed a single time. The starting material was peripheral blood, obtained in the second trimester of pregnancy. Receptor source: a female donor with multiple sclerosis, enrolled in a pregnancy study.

The DNA of the CDR3 is TGTGCCAGCAGCGTAGGAGCGGGGATCCCCTACGAGCAGTACTTC. It is translated as CASSVGAGIPYEQYF. The genes are TRBV9 and TRBJ2-7, with 7 bases matching TRBD2. The J segment lost 2 bases and the V segment lost 0 bases, leaving 5 bases of the junction unmatched. Per germline, CDR1 SGDLS and CDR2 YYNGEE. The CDR3 consists of 15 residues.

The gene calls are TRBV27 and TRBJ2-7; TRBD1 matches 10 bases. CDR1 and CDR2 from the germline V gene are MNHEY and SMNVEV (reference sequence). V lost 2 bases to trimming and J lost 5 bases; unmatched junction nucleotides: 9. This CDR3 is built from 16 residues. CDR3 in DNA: TGTGCCAGCAGTTTAGGGGGACAGGGGTCCTACGACGAGCAGTACTTC. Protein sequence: CASSLGGQGSYDEQYF.

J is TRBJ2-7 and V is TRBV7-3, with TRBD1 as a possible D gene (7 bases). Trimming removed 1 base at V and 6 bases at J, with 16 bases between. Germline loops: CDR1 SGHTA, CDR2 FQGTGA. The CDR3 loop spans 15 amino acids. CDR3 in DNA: TGTGCCAGCAGCTTAAGTGGGGGGACAGCCTCCGAGCAGTACTTC. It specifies CASSLSGGTASEQYF.

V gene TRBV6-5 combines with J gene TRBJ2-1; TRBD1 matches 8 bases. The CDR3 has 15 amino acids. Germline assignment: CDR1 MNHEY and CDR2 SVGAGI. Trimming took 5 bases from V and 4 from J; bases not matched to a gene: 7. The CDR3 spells CASSPPGGPYNEQFF. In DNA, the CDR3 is TGTGCCAGCAGTCCCCCAGGGGGCCCATACAATGAGCAGTTCTTC.

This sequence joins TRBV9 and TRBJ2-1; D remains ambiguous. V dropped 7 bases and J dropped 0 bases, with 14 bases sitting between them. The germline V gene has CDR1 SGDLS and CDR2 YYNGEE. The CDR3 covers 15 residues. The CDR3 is CASGDSFTSYNEQFF. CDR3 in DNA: TGTGCCAGCGGTGACTCCTTTACCTCCTACAATGAGCAGTTCTTC.

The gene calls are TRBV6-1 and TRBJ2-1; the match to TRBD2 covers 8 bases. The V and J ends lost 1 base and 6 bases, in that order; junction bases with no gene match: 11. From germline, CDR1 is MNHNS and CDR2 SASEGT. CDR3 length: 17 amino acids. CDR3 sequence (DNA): TGTGCCAGCAGTGAAGGGGGCAGACTAGCGACGACCAATGAGCAGTTCTTC. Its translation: CASSEGGRLATTNEQFF.

The CDR3 sequence is CAWSRNSNYGYTF. CDR3 nucleotide sequence: TGTGCCTGGAGTCGAAACAGCAACTATGGCTACACCTTC. V and J are TRBV30 and TRBJ1-2; D is uncertain. The germline V gene has CDR1 GTSNPN and CDR2 SVGIG (reference sequence). V lost 2 bases and J lost 2, with 9 bases in between. The length of the CDR3 is 13 residues.

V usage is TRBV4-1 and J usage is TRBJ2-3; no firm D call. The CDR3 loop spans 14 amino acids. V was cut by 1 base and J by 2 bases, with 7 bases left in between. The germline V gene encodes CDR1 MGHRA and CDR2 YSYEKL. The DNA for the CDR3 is TGCGCCAGCAGCCAAGCTGCAGACACAGATACGCAGTATTTT. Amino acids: CASSQAADTDTQYF.

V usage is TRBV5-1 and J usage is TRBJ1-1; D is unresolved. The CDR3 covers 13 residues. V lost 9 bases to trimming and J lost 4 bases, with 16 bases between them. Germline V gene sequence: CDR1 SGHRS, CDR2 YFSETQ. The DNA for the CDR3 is TGCGCCACACAAAACGACGGGAGCACTGAAGCTTTCTTT. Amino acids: CATQNDGSTEAFF. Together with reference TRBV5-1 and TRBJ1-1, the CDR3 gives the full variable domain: KAGVTQTPRYLIKTRGQQVTLSCSPISGHRSVSWYQQTPGQGLQFLFEYFSETQRNKGNFPGRFSGRQFSNSRSEMNVSTLELGDSALYLCATQNDGSTEAFFGQGTRLTVV.

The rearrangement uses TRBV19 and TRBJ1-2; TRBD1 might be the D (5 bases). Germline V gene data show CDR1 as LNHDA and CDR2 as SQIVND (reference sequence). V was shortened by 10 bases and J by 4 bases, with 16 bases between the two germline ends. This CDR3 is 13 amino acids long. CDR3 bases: TGTGCCACTTCAATCGGGGGTTCCTATGGCTACACCTTC. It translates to CATSIGGSYGYTF.

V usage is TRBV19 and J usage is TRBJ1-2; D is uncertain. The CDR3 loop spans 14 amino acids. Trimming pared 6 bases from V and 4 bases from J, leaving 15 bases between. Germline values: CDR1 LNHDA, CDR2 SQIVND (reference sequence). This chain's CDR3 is CASSQASVGYGYTF. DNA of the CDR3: TGTGCCAGTAGCCAGGCATCTGTAGGCTATGGCTACACCTTC.

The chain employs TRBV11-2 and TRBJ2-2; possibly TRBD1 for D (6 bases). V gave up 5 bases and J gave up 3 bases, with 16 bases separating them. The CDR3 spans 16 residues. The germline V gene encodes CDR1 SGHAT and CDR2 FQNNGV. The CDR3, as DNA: TGTGCCAGCAGCACACAACAGGGTTCGGACACCGGGGAGCTGTTTTTT. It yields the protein CASSTQQGSDTGELFF.

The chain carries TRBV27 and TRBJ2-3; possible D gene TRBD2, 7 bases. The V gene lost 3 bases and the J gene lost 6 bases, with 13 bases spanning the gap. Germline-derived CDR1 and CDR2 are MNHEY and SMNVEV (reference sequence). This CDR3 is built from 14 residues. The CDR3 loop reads CASSFRGALDTQYF. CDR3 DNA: TGTGCCAGCAGTTTCCGGGGGGCCCTGGATACGCAGTATTTT.

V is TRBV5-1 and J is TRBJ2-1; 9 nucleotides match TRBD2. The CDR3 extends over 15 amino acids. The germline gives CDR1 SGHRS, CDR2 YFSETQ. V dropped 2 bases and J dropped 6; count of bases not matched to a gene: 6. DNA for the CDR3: TGCGCCAGCAGCTTACGCCTAGCGGGGAGCAATGAGCAGTTCTTC. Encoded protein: CASSLRLAGSNEQFF.

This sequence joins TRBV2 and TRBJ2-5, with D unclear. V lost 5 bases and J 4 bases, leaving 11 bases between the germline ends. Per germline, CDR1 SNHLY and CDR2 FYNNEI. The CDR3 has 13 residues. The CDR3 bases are TGTGCCAGCAGTAGAAGCGTTGGAGAGACCCAGTACTTC. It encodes CASSRSVGETQYF.

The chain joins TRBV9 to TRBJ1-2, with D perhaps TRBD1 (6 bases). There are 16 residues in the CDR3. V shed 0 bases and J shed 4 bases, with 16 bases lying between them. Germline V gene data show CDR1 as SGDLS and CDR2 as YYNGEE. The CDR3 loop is CASSVVTPGGPYGYTF. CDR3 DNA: TGTGCCAGCAGCGTAGTGACCCCCGGGGGGCCCTATGGCTACACCTTC.

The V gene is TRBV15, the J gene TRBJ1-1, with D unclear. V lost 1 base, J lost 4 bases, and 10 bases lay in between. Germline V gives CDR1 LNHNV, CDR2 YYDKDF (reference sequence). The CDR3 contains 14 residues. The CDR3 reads CATSRVSVSTEAFF. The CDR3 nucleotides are TGTGCCACCAGCAGAGTGTCGGTAAGCACTGAAGCTTTCTTT.

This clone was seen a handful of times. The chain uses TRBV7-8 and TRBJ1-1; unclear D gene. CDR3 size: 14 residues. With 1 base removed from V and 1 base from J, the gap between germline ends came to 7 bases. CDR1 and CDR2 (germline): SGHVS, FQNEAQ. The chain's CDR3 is CASSLVIGNTEAFF. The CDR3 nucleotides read TGTGCCAGCAGCTTAGTAATCGGGAACACTGAAGCTTTCTTT.

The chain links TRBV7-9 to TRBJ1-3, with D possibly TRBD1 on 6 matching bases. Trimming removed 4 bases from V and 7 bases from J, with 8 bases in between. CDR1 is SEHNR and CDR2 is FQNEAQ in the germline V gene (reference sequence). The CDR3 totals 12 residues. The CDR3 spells CASSSRGNTIYF. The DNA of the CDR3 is TGTGCCAGCAGCTCTAGGGGGAACACCATATATTTT. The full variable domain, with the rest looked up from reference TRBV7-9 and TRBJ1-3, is DTGVSQNPRHKITKRGQNVTFRCDPISEHNRLYWYRQTLGQGPEFLTYFQNEAQLEKSRLLSDRFSAERPKGSFSTLEIQRTEQGDSAMYLCASSSRGNTIYFGEGSWLTVV.

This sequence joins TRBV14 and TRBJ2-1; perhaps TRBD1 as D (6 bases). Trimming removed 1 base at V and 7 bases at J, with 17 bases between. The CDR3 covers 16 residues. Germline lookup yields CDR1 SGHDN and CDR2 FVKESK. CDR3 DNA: TGTGCCAGCAGCCAAGTTCGACAGGACCTGTGGAATGAGCAGTTCTTC. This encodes CASSQVRQDLWNEQFF.

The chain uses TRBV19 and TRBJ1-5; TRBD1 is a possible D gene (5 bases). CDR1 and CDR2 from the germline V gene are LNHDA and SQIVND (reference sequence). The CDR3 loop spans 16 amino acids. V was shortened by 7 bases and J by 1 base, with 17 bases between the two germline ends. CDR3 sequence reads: CASMGQSQRSNQPQHF. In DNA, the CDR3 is TGTGCCAGTATGGGGCAGTCCCAAAGGAGCAATCAGCCCCAGCATTTT.

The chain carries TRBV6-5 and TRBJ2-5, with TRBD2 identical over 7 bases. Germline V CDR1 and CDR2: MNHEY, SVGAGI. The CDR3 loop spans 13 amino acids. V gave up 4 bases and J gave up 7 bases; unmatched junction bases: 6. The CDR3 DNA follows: TGTGCCAGCAGTTTTCAGGGCGGGGGGACCCAGTACTTC. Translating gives CASSFQGGGTQYF.

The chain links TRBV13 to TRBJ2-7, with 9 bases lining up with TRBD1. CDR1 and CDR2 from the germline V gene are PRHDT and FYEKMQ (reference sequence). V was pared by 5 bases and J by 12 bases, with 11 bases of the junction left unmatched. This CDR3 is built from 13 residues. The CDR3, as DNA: TGTGCCAGCAGCGAAGGACAGGGGCTCGAGGTGTACTTC. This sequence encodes CASSEGQGLEVYF. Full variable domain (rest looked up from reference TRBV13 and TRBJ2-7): AAGVIQSPRHLIKEKRETATLKCYPIPRHDTVYWYQQGPGQDPQFLISFYEKMQSDKGSIPDRFSAQQFSDYHSELNMSSLELGDSALYFCASSEGQGLEVYFGPGTRLTVT.

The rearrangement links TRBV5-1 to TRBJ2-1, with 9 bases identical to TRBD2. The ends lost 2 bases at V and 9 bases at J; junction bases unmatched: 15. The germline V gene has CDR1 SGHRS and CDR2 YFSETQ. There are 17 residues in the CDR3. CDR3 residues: CASSFPRGGLAFGEQFF. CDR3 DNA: TGCGCCAGCAGCTTTCCCCGCGGAGGACTAGCGTTTGGTGAGCAGTTCTTC.

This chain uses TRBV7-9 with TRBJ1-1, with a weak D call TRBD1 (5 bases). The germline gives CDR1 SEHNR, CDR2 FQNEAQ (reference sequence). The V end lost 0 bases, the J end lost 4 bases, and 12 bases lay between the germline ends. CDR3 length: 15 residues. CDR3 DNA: TGTGCCAGCAGCTTAGCTGGACGGGGGGGCACTGAAGCTTTCTTT. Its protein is CASSLAGRGGTEAFF.

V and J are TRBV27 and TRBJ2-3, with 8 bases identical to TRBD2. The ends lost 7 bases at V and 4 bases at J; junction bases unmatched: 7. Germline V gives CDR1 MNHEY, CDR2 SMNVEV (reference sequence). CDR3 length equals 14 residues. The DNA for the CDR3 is TGTGCCAGCACTCTTTCGGGGGGGGCAGATACGCAGTATTTT. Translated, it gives CASTLSGGADTQYF.

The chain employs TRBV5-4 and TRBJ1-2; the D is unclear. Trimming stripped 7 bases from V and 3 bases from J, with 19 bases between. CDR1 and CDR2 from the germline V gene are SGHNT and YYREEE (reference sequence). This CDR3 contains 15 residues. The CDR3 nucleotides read TGTGCCAGCGCCTATTCCGAGGCATTCGACTATGGCTACACCTTC. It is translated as CASAYSEAFDYGYTF.

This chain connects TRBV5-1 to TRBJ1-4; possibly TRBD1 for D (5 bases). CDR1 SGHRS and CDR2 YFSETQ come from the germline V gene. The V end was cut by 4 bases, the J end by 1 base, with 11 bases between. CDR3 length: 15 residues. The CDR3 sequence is CASSANRLTNEKLFF. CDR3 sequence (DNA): TGCGCCAGCAGCGCAAACAGGTTAACTAATGAAAAACTGTTTTTT.

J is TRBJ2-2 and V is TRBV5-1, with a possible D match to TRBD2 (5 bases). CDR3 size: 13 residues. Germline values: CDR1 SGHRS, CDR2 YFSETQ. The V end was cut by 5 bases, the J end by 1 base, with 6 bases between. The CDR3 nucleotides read TGCGCCAGCAGGGGAGTGAACACCGGGGAGCTGTTTTTT. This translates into CASRGVNTGELFF.

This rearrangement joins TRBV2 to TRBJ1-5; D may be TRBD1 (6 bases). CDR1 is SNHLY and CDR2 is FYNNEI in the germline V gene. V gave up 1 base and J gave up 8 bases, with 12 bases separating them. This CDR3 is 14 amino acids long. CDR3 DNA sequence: TGTGCCAGCAGTGAAGTGGGGGGGGCAGAGCCCCAGCATTTT. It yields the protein CASSEVGGAEPQHF.

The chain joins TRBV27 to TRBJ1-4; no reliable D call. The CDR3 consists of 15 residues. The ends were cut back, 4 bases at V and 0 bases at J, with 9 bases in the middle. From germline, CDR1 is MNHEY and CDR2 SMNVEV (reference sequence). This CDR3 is CASSSRHTTNEKLFF. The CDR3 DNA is TGTGCCAGCAGTTCCAGACATACAACTAATGAAAAACTGTTTTTT.

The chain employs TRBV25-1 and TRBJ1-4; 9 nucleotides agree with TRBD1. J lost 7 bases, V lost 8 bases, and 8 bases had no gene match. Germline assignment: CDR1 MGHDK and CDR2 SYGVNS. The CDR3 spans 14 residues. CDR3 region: CASRTGGVGEKLFF. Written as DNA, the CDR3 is TGTGCCAGCCGAACAGGGGGCGTCGGTGAAAAACTGTTTTTT.